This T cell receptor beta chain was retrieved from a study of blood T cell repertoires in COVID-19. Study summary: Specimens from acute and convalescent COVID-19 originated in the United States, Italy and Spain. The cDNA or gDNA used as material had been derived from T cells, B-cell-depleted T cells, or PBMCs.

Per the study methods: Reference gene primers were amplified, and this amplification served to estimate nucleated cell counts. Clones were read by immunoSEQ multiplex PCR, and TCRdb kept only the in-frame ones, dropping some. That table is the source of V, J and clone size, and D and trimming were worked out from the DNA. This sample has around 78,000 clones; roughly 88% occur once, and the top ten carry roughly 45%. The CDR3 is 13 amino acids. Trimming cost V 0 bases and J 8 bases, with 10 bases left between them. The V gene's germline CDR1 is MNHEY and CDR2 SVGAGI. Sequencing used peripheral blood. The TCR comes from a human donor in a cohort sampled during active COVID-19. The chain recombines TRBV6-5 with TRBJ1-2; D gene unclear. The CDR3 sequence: CASSYSLGVGYTF. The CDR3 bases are TGTGCCAGCAGTTACTCTCTCGGGGTCGGCTACACCTTC.